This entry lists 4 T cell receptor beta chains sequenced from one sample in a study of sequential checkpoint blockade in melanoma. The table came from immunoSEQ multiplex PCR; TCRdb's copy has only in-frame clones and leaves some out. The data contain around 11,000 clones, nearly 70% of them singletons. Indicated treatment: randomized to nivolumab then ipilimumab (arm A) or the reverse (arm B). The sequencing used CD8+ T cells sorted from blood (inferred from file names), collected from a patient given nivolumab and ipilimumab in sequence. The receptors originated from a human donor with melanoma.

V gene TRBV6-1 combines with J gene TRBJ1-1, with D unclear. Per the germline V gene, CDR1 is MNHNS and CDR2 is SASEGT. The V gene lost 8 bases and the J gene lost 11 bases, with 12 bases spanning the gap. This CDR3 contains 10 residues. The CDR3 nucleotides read TGTGCCAGCCGAGGGTATTGGGCTTTCTTT. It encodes CASRGYWAFF.

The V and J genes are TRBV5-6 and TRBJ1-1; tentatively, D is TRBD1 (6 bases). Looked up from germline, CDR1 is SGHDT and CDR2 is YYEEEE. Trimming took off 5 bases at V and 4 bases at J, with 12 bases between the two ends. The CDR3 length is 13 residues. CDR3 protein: CASRGAQSTEAFF. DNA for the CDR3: TGTGCCAGCAGGGGGGCGCAAAGCACTGAAGCTTTCTTT.

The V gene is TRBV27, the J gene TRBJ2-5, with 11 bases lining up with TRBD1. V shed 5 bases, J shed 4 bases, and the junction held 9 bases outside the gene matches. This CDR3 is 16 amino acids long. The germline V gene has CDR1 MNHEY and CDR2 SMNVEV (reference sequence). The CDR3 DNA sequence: TGTGCCAGCAGTCAATGGACAGGGGGCCGAGGAGAGACCCAGTACTTC. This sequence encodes CASSQWTGGRGETQYF.

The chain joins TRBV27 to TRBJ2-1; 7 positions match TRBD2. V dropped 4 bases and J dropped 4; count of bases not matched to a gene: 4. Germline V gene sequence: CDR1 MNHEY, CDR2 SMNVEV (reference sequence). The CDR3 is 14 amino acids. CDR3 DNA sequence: TGTGCCAGCAGTTGGGGGGGAAAATACAATGAGCAGTTCTTC. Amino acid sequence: CASSWGGKYNEQFF.